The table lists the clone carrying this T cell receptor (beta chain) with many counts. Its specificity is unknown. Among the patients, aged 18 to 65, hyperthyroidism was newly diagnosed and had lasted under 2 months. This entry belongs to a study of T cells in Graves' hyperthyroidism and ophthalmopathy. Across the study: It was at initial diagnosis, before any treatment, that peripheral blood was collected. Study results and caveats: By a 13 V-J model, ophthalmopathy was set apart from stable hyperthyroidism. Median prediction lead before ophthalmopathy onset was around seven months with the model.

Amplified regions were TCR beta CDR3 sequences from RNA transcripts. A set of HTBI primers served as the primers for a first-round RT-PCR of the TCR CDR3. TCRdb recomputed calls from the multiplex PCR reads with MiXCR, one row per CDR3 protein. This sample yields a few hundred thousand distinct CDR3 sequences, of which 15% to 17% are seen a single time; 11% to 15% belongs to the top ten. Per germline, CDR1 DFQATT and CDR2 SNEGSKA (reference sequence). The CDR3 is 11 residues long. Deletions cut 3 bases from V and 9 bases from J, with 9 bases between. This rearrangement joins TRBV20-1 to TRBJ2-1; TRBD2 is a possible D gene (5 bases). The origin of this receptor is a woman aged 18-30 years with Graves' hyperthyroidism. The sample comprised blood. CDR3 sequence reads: CSASLAGEQFF. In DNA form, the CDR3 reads TGCAGTGCTAGCCTAGCAGGTGAGCAGTTCTTC.